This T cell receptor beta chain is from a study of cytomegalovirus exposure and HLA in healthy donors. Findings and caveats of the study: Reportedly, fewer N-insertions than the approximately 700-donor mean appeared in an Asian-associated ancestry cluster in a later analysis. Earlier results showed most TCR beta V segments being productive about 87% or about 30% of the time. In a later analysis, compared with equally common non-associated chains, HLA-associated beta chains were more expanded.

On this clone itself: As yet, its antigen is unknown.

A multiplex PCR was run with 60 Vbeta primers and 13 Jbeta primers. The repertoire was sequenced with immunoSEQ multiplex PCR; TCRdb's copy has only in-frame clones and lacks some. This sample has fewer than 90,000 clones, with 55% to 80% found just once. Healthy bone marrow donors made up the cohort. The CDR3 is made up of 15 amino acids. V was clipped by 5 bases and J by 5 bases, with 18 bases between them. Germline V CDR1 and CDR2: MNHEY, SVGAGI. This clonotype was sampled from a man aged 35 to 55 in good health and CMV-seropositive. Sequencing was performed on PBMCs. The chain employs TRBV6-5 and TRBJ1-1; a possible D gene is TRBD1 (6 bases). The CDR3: CASSPQGPAGTEAFF. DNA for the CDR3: TGTGCCAGCAGTCCACAGGGTCCGGCGGGTACTGAAGCTTTCTTT.